Following are 21 T cell receptor beta chains from one sample sequenced in a study of blood T cells in healthy people across ages. Primed by a sample-barcoded 5' primer and a J-beta primer mix, a second PCR proceeded for about 6 to 11 cycles. TCRdb passed the 5' RACE reads through MiXCR, listing each CDR3 protein once. The sample yields 870,000 or so distinct CDR3 sequences, around 28% seen once. Source material: blood. The receptors stem from a woman of 80 years or more in good health.

In the case of this clonotype: A single base separates this from a much larger clone, so it may be a read error. The rearrangement links TRBV10-3 to TRBJ1-6; weak D call: TRBD1 (5 bases). Per germline, CDR1 ENHRY and CDR2 SYGVKD. The CDR3 spans 12 residues. The CDR3 sequence: CAISQQDSPPHF. For the CDR3, the DNA is TGTGCCATCAGCCAACAGGACTCACCCCCCCACTTT.

A note on this clonotype: A much larger clone lies a single base off, so this may be a read error. The chain employs TRBV5-5 and TRBJ1-1; possibly TRBD1 for D (5 bases). Trimming left V 4 bases short and J 7 bases short, with 20 bases between. This CDR3 has 15 residues. Germline lookup yields CDR1 SGHKS and CDR2 YYEKEE (reference sequence). CDR3 nucleotide sequence: TGTGCCAGCAGCCCAACAGTGGGGGGTAGTGGTGAAGCTTTCTTT. This gives the protein CASSPTVGGSGEAFF.

The chain is built from TRBV7-9 and TRBJ1-1, with a possible D match to TRBD1 (5 bases). V shed 5 bases and J shed 6 bases, with 16 bases lying between them. Germline-derived CDR1 and CDR2 are SEHNR and FQNEAQ (reference sequence). This CDR3 has 14 amino acids. The CDR3 DNA reads TGTGCCAGCAGCCAAAATGGGGGGGACCCTGAAGCTTTCTTT. It encodes CASSQNGGDPEAFF.

A word on this clonotype: A much larger clone lies a single base off, so this may be a read error. The genes are TRBV6-5 and TRBJ2-1; TRBD1 matches at 12 bases. Judging by the DNA end, TRBJ2-7 fits better; the J call may be wrong. The CDR3 is 20 amino acids. Looked up from germline, CDR1 is MNHEY and CDR2 is SVGAGI. DNA for the CDR3: TGTGCCAGCAGTTCGAATCCGGGACAGGGGGCGGTAGGCTCCTACAATGAGCAGTACTTC. Amino acid sequence: CASSSNPGQGAVGSYNEQYF.

This sequence joins TRBV5-1 and TRBJ1-1; possibly TRBD1 for D (6 bases). Trimming pared 4 bases from V and 6 bases from J, leaving 25 bases between. The CDR3 contains 17 residues. Per germline, CDR1 SGHRS and CDR2 YFSETQ. In nucleotides, the CDR3 is TGCGCCAGCAGCCCCTTCGCAGATGTTCAGGGGAGGGCTGAAGCTTTCTTT. This gives the protein CASSPFADVQGRAEAFF.

This clonotype was recorded many times. The J gene is TRBJ1-5, the V gene TRBV29-1, with D hard to call. Germline CDR1 and CDR2: SQVTM and ANQGSEA. The CDR3 has 14 residues. The ends were cut back, 4 bases at V and 4 bases at J, with 14 bases in the middle. The CDR3 sequence is CSVAPDEANQPQHF. The DNA for the CDR3 is TGCAGCGTTGCACCAGACGAGGCGAATCAGCCCCAGCATTTT. Together with reference TRBV29-1 and TRBJ1-5, the CDR3 gives the full variable domain: SAVISQKPSRDICQRGTSLTIQCQVDSQVTMMFWYRQQPGQSLTLIATANQGSEATYESGFVIDKFPISRPNLTFSTLTVSNMSPEDSSIYLCSVAPDEANQPQHFGDGTRLSIL.

The chain links TRBV20-1 to TRBJ2-3; TRBD1 is a possible D gene (6 bases). Germline lookup yields CDR1 DFQATT and CDR2 SNEGSKA (reference sequence). The CDR3 is 15 residues long. The CDR3 region is CSAWGRVTGTDTQYF. The CDR3 bases are TGCAGCGCCTGGGGGCGAGTTACCGGCACAGATACGCAGTATTTT.

As concerns this clonotype: A much larger clone differs from this one at a single base, so this may be a read error. The V and J genes are TRBV7-2 and TRBJ1-2, with D unresolved. Germline V gene sequence: CDR1 SGHTA, CDR2 FQGNSA. The CDR3 runs 14 residues. With 4 bases removed from V and 2 bases from J, the gap between germline ends came to 11 bases. CDR3 sequence reads: CASSSGLHNYGYTF. DNA for the CDR3: TGTGCCAGCAGCTCGGGATTGCACAACTATGGCTACACCTTC.

About this clonotype: One end of the junction varies from germline; a read error may be responsible. The chain is built from TRBV20-1 and TRBJ2-3, with 12 bases identical to TRBD2. The V gene's germline CDR1 is DFQATT and CDR2 SNEGSKA (reference sequence). CDR3 size: 15 residues. CDR3 coding DNA: TGCAGTGCTAGTCTAGCGGGGGGGCGCACAGATGCGCAGTATTTT. It translates to CSASLAGGRTDAQYF.

This chain uses TRBV7-2 with TRBJ2-2; TRBD2 agrees at 8 bases. This CDR3 has 17 residues. Germline V gives CDR1 SGHTA, CDR2 FQGNSA. J was trimmed by 2 bases and V by 4 bases; bases with no gene match: 9. The CDR3 reads CASSSLVLAVNTGELFF. The CDR3 DNA sequence: TGTGCCAGCAGCTCCTTGGTACTAGCGGTTAACACCGGGGAGCTGTTTTTT.

Of note for this clonotype: A much larger clone sits a single nucleotide away, making a read error possible. The V gene is TRBV7-9, the J gene TRBJ2-6; D might be TRBD1 (6 bases). CDR1 and CDR2 from the germline V gene are SEHNR and FQNEAQ (reference sequence). The CDR3 runs 17 residues. Here the CDR3 DNA reads TGTGCCAGCAGCTTACGACAGGTGTACTCTGGGGCCAACGTCCGGACTTTC. Its translation is CASSLRQVYSGANVRTF.

This clonotype has only one observation. Possible read error: a much larger clone is one base away. This chain links TRBV7-2 with TRBJ1-1; possible D gene TRBD1, 5 bases. V was cut by 10 bases and J by 3 bases, with 9 bases left in between. The CDR3 has 11 residues. Germline values: CDR1 SGHTA, CDR2 FQGNSA. As DNA, the CDR3 is TGTGCCAACAGGCTTGACACTGAAGCTTTCTTT. It codes for CANRLDTEAFF.

Details on this clonotype: This may arise from a read error, as a much more abundant clone is one base away. This chain uses TRBV20-1 with TRBJ2-4, with TRBD2 matching 12 bases. CDR1 is DFQATT and CDR2 is SNEGSKA in the germline V gene (reference sequence). The CDR3 contains 15 residues. Trimming at V came to 1 base and at J to 13 bases, leaving 11 bases not matched to a gene. Here the CDR3 DNA reads TGCAGTGCTAGAGCTGCTAGCGGGGGGGCTAGGGAGCAGTACTTC. This translates into CSARAASGGAREQYF.

This rearrangement joins TRBV2 to TRBJ1-2, with TRBD1 as a possible D gene (5 bases). The V gene lost 7 bases and the J gene lost 4 bases, with 16 bases spanning the gap. CDR1 is SNHLY, CDR2 FYNNEI, per germline. This CDR3 has 14 residues. CDR3 coding DNA: TGTGCCAGCAAGTCTCGGGGGTATAGCTATGGCTACACCTTC. Amino acid sequence: CASKSRGYSYGYTF. Supplemented by reference TRBV2 and TRBJ1-2, the full variable domain reads EPEVTQTPSHQVTQMGQEVILRCVPISNHLYFYWYRQILGQKVEFLVSFYNNEISEKSEIFDDQFSVERPDGSNFTLKIRSTKLEDSAMYFCASKSRGYSYGYTFGSGTRLTVV.

This clonotype has only a few counts. CDR3 DNA sequence: TGTGCCAGCAGCTTTATTTCCGGCCGGGGGGAAGCTTTCTTT. This encodes CASSFISGRGEAFF. The rearrangement uses TRBV5-6 and TRBJ1-1, with D maybe TRBD1 (5 bases). There are 14 residues in the CDR3. The germline V gene encodes CDR1 SGHDT and CDR2 YYEEEE. Deletions cut 2 bases from V and 8 bases from J, with 16 bases between. Full variable domain (rest looked up from reference TRBV5-6 and TRBJ1-1): DAGVTQSPTHLIKTRGQQVTLRCSPKSGHDTVSWYQQALGQGPQFIFQYYEEEERQRGNFPDRFSGHQFPNYSSELNVNALLLGDSALYLCASSFISGRGEAFFGQGTRLTVV.

V usage is TRBV18 and J usage is TRBJ2-1; D is uncertain. Trimming shortened V by 2 bases and J by 2 bases, and 7 bases separated the two germline ends. There are 14 residues in the CDR3. CDR1 is KGHSH and CDR2 is LQKENI in the germline V gene. The CDR3 is CASSPSLTYNEQFF. CDR3 in DNA: TGTGCCAGCTCACCATCGCTCACCTACAATGAGCAGTTCTTC.

This clonotype was picked up many times. The rearrangement links TRBV5-1 to TRBJ2-7; unclear D gene. Germline V gene data show CDR1 as SGHRS and CDR2 as YFSETQ. The length of the CDR3 is 15 residues. The germline V and J ends were trimmed by 9 bases and 2 bases, with 21 bases remaining between them. Written as DNA, the CDR3 is TGCGCCAATCCGTATTTAAAAGGGTTCGCCTACGAGCAGTACTTC. It codes for CANPYLKGFAYEQYF.

With regard to this clonotype: The junction differs from germline at one of its ends, possibly a read error. The genes are TRBV12-3 or TRBV12-4 and TRBJ1-4; tentatively, D is TRBD1 (5 bases). The CDR3 has 11 residues. CDR3 residues: CANSSGGKLFF. The CDR3 DNA sequence: TGTGCCAACAGTTCCGGGGGGAAACTGTTTTTT.

This clonotype was observed a few times. The genes are TRBV11-2 and TRBJ2-1; D is ambiguous. Deletions cut 8 bases from V and 6 bases from J, with 11 bases between. From germline, CDR1 is SGHAT and CDR2 FQNNGV. The CDR3 consists of 12 residues. The CDR3 loop reads CASSGNSNEQFF. The CDR3, as DNA: TGTGCCAGCTCTGGGAACAGCAATGAGCAGTTCTTC.

This clonotype appeared many times. The chain employs TRBV12-3 or TRBV12-4 and TRBJ2-3; 12 bases fit TRBD2. Losses at the gene ends were 6 bases for V and 3 bases for J; bases not matched to a gene: 7. The CDR3 covers 16 residues. CDR3 amino acids: CASRPLLAGGTDTQYF. The CDR3 coding sequence is TGTGCCAGCAGGCCGTTACTAGCGGGGGGAACAGATACGCAGTATTTT.

This clonotype was detected many times. The chain combines TRBV7-2 with TRBJ2-3, with D unresolved. The V end lost 3 bases, the J end lost 1 base, and 11 bases lay between the germline ends. CDR1 and CDR2 (germline): SGHTA, FQGNSA. There are 15 residues in the CDR3. As DNA, the CDR3 is TGTGCCAGCAGCTTCACCGACTCCCGCACAGATACGCAGTATTTT. Amino acids: CASSFTDSRTDTQYF.